The 27 T cell receptor beta chains reported below all come from one sample, sequenced in a study of blood T cells in healthy people across ages (dated by TCRdb to between 2014 and 2017). Library preparation used 5' RACE. Instrument on record: Illumina HiSeq 2500. The second PCR ran for roughly 7 to 11 cycles and used a J-beta primer mix along with a sample-barcoded 5' primer. Using fastp trimming at Q25 and MiXCR clonotype assembly, TCRdb reanalyzed the public sequencing data and kept in-frame beta chains. Rows merge per CDR3 protein into single entries with the most common DNA and genes. The sample table lists some 790,000 distinct CDR3 sequences, more than 25% of them with a count of one. The leading ten clones occupy roughly 17% of the sample. Sequencing was performed on blood. The receptors derive from a woman aged 80 or over in good health.

The rearrangement uses TRBV19 and TRBJ2-5; D might be TRBD2 (5 bases). CDR1 LNHDA and CDR2 SQIVND come from the germline V gene (reference sequence). The CDR3 is 14 residues long. The V and J ends lost 7 bases and 6 bases respectively, with 18 bases between them. CDR3 DNA: TGTGCCAGTACCGCGACCGGGGTGGATAAGACCCAGTACTTC. This gives the protein CASTATGVDKTQYF. Full variable domain (rest looked up from reference TRBV19 and TRBJ2-5): DGGITQSPKYLFRKEGQNVTLSCEQNLNHDAMYWYRQDPGQGLRLIYYSQIVNDFQKGDIAEGYSVSREKKESFPLTVTSAQKNPTAFYLCASTATGVDKTQYFGPGTRLLVL.

A remark on this clonotype: A much larger clone lies one base from this, so it may be a read error. The V call is TRBV20-1, the J call TRBJ2-7, with 9 bases lining up with TRBD1. Germline CDR1 reads DFQATT; CDR2 reads SNEGSKA (reference sequence). This CDR3 is built from 13 residues. V was pared by 6 bases and J by 4 bases, with 7 bases of the junction left unmatched. CDR3 nucleotides: TGCAGTGCGAAGGGACAGGGTCGGTACGAGCAGTACTTC. It is translated as CSAKGQGRYEQYF.

The chain links TRBV5-6 to TRBJ2-1; 7 positions agree with TRBD1. Looked up from germline, CDR1 is SGHDT and CDR2 is YYEEEE. V lost 0 bases and J lost 0; bases outside the gene matches: 3. CDR3 length: 16 amino acids. CDR3 residues: CASSLEGTASYNEQFF. For the CDR3, the DNA is TGTGCCAGCAGCTTGGAGGGGACAGCCTCCTACAATGAGCAGTTCTTC.

The CDR3 reads CSATKQSSYNEQFF. The CDR3 nucleotides are TGCAGTGCTACCAAACAGAGCTCCTACAATGAGCAGTTCTTC. The chain joins TRBV20-1 to TRBJ2-1; no reliable D call. Germline V gives CDR1 DFQATT, CDR2 SNEGSKA (reference sequence). This CDR3 is built from 14 residues. Trimming removed 4 bases from V and 0 bases from J, with 10 bases in between.

This clonotype has only a few counts. This may stem from a read error, because a much larger clone lies one nucleotide away. The chain employs TRBV20-1 and TRBJ2-1; TRBD2 is a possible D gene (6 bases). The J call may be wrong; the DNA end is better matched by TRBJ2-7. Germline lookup yields CDR1 DFQATT and CDR2 SNEGSKA (reference sequence). This CDR3 contains 15 residues. The CDR3: CSAELGGVTYNEQYF. CDR3 DNA: TGCAGTGCAGAGCTGGGCGGGGTTACCTACAATGAGCAGTACTTC.

This clonotype was seen ten or more times. The chain carries TRBV7-9 and TRBJ2-1; tentative D call: TRBD1 (6 bases). Germline CDR1 is SEHNR and CDR2 is FQNEAQ (reference sequence). This CDR3 comprises 12 residues. CDR3 amino acids: CARARGESEQFF. The CDR3 DNA sequence: TGTGCTAGGGCCAGGGGAGAGTCTGAGCAGTTCTTC.

This clonotype was recorded many times. The CDR3 coding sequence is TGTGCCAGCAGTTTATCGGACGTTGACTACAATGAGCAGTTCTTC. Its protein is CASSLSDVDYNEQFF. The gene calls are TRBV12-3 or TRBV12-4 and TRBJ2-1; D ambiguous. This CDR3 comprises 15 residues. Trimming left V 2 bases short and J 3 bases short, with 11 bases between.

This clonotype came up many times. The chain combines TRBV3-1 with TRBJ2-5; 11 bases map to TRBD2. This CDR3 has 14 residues. CDR1 and CDR2 (germline): LGHDT, YNNKEL (reference sequence). J gave up 4 bases and V 4 bases, and 2 bases lay outside the gene matches. The CDR3 spells CASSRTSGGETQYF. The CDR3 bases are TGTGCCAGCAGCCGTACTAGCGGGGGAGAGACCCAGTACTTC.

To note about this clonotype: It may be a read error: a sequence one base away is much more abundant. This chain links TRBV10-2 with TRBJ2-7, with D possibly matching TRBD1 (6 bases). This CDR3 spans 14 amino acids. Per the germline V gene, CDR1 is WSHSY and CDR2 is SAAADI. Deletions cut 8 bases from V and 3 bases from J, with 17 bases between. The CDR3: CASPTVDRLYEQYF. The CDR3 nucleotides read TGCGCCAGCCCTACAGTGGACAGACTCTACGAGCAGTACTTC.

This clonotype came up many times. The rearrangement joins TRBV7-7 to TRBJ2-3, with no clear D. Germline loops: CDR1 SSHAT, CDR2 FNYEAQ (reference sequence). The CDR3 loop spans 13 amino acids. V lost 1 base and J 1 base, leaving 3 bases between the germline ends. The CDR3 loop reads CASSLDGTDTQYF. CDR3 nucleotides: TGTGCCAGCAGCTTAGATGGCACAGATACGCAGTATTTT.

The chain uses TRBV3-1 and TRBJ2-7; tentatively, D is TRBD1 (5 bases). This CDR3 comprises 14 residues. Germline CDR1 reads LGHDT; CDR2 reads YNNKEL (reference sequence). The V end lost 2 bases, the J end lost 7 bases, and 15 bases lay between the germline ends. The CDR3 is CASSQPDRSNEQYF. Written as DNA, the CDR3 is TGTGCCAGCAGCCAACCTGACAGATCCAATGAGCAGTACTTC.

This clonotype occurred many times. The chain combines TRBV18 with TRBJ2-3; no clear D. The CDR3 is 14 amino acids. Per the germline V gene, CDR1 is KGHSH and CDR2 is LQKENI. Trimming took 4 bases from V and 1 from J, leaving 9 bases between them. The CDR3, as DNA: TGTGCCAGCTCACAAGCCCGCCGCACAGATACGCAGTATTTT. Protein sequence: CASSQARRTDTQYF.

This clonotype occurred a few times. A much larger clone is a single base away; this may be a read error. The CDR3 loop is CASRYAGQVETQYF. CDR3 sequence (DNA): TGTGCCAGCAGGTACGCGGGACAGGTAGAGACCCAGTACTTC. The chain recombines TRBV6-2 or TRBV6-3 with TRBJ2-7, with TRBD1 matching over 8 bases. The J call is in doubt because the DNA end fits TRBJ2-5 better. The CDR3 loop spans 14 amino acids. Germline V gene lookup returns CDR1 MNHEY and CDR2 SVGEGT.

Details on this clonotype: A much larger clone differs from this one at a single base, so this may be a read error. The V call is TRBV5-1, the J call TRBJ2-5; 12 bases line up with TRBD2. This CDR3 contains 16 residues. Germline V gene data show CDR1 as SGHRS and CDR2 as YFSETQ. CDR3 residues: CASSPTSGGRLEAQYF. For the CDR3, the DNA is TGCGCCAGCAGCCCCACTAGCGGGGGGAGGTTAGAGGCCCAGTACTTC.

The genes are TRBV7-9 and TRBJ2-1; TRBD2 matches at 8 bases. The CDR3 runs 15 residues. Germline lookup yields CDR1 SEHNR and CDR2 FQNEAQ (reference sequence). J gave up 4 bases and V 5 bases, and 7 bases lay outside the gene matches. Here the CDR3 DNA reads TGTGCCAGCAGCGCACTGGGACTAGAGTACAATGAGCAGTTCTTC. It codes for CASSALGLEYNEQFF.

This clonotype appeared a few times. The J gene is TRBJ1-1, the V gene TRBV27; D unclear. The V gene lost 0 bases and the J gene lost 1 base, with 6 bases spanning the gap. The CDR3 is 14 residues long. The germline V gene has CDR1 MNHEY and CDR2 SMNVEV (reference sequence). The CDR3 spells CASSLSGKNTEAFF. CDR3 DNA: TGTGCCAGCAGTTTATCTGGGAAGAACACTGAAGCTTTCTTT.

The table lists this clonotype with a few counts. The chain employs TRBV24-1 and TRBJ2-1; D gene ambiguous. V was shortened by 10 bases and J by 6 bases, with 15 bases between the two germline ends. This CDR3 is 13 amino acids long. Germline-derived CDR1 and CDR2 are KGHDR and SFDVKD. CDR3 in amino acids: CATSDGLPNEQFF. The CDR3 region has the DNA TGTGCCACTTCGGACGGCCTTCCCAATGAGCAGTTCTTC.

This clonotype was recorded a few times. V and J are TRBV20-1 and TRBJ1-4, with D uncertain. Per the germline V gene, CDR1 is DFQATT and CDR2 is SNEGSKA (reference sequence). The CDR3 contains 13 residues. V dropped 8 bases and J dropped 0 bases, with 10 bases sitting between them. The CDR3 protein is CSTKRTTNEKLFF. The CDR3 region has the DNA TGCAGTACTAAACGAACAACTAATGAAAAACTGTTTTTT.

This clonotype was observed a handful of times. The CDR3 bases are TGTGCCAGCAGCGTAGTTGGACGGGTGAATGAAAAACTGTTTTTT. Its translation: CASSVVGRVNEKLFF. The chain is built from TRBV9 and TRBJ1-4; no reliable D call. Germline CDR1 reads SGDLS; CDR2 reads YYNGEE. The CDR3 loop spans 15 amino acids. Deletions cut 0 bases from V and 5 bases from J, with 11 bases between.

As regards this clonotype: A much larger clone lies one base from this, so it may be a read error. The chain is built from TRBV7-8 and TRBJ2-7, with D possibly called TRBD1 or TRBD2 (5 bases each). Trimming removed 5 bases at V and 7 bases at J, with 24 bases between. Germline-derived CDR1 and CDR2 are SGHVS and FQNEAQ. The CDR3 loop spans 16 amino acids. CDR3 sequence (DNA): TGTGCCAGCAGCGCAGAACCGGGACCCTGGGGCAATGAGCAGTACTTC. It specifies CASSAEPGPWGNEQYF.

Comment on this clonotype: This may be a read error, as it is one base from a much larger clone. J is TRBJ1-4 and V is TRBV6-6; D not certain. Per germline, CDR1 MNHNY and CDR2 SVGAGI (reference sequence). The CDR3 totals 12 residues. CDR3 nucleotides: TGTGTCAGCAGTCCGAGGAACGAAAAACTGTTTTTT. Amino acids: CVSSPRNEKLFF.

The V gene is TRBV5-1, the J gene TRBJ2-7; 8 positions match TRBD1. J lost 1 base, V lost 0 bases, and 6 bases had no gene match. Germline values: CDR1 SGHRS, CDR2 YFSETQ. This CDR3 has 16 amino acids. CDR3 loop: CASSLAMDRVSYEQYF. Here the CDR3 DNA reads TGCGCCAGCAGCTTGGCCATGGACAGGGTTTCCTACGAGCAGTACTTC. Full variable domain (outside the CDR3, taken from reference TRBV5-1 and TRBJ2-7): KAGVTQTPRYLIKTRGQQVTLSCSPISGHRSVSWYQQTPGQGLQFLFEYFSETQRNKGNFPGRFSGRQFSNSRSEMNVSTLELGDSALYLCASSLAMDRVSYEQYFGPGTRLTVT.

This clonotype was recorded many times. The chain recombines TRBV6-2 or TRBV6-3 with TRBJ2-1, with 8 bases matching TRBD2. CDR1 is MNHEY, CDR2 SVGEGT, per germline. V lost 6 bases to trimming and J lost 9 bases; unmatched junction nucleotides: 7. The CDR3 extends over 13 amino acids. DNA for the CDR3: TGTGCCAGCAGAGGGACTAGGGCGGGTGAGCAGTTCTTC. Its translation: CASRGTRAGEQFF.

The rearrangement links TRBV14 to TRBJ1-1; 9 positions agree with TRBD1. The germline CDR1 and CDR2 sequences are SGHDN and FVKESK. V was clipped by 6 bases and J by 5 bases; unmatched bases: 7. The CDR3 runs 14 residues. Here the CDR3 reads CASRPDRGVTEAFF. For the CDR3, the DNA is TGTGCCAGCAGGCCCGACAGGGGGGTAACTGAAGCTTTCTTT. The whole variable domain, remainder taken from reference TRBV14 and TRBJ1-1, is EAGVTQFPSHSVIEKGQTVTLRCDPISGHDNLYWYRRVMGKEIKFLLHFVKESKQDESGMPNNRFLAERTGGTYSTLKVQPAELEDSGVYFCASRPDRGVTEAFFGQGTRLTVV.

In its sample, this clonotype was seen many times. J is TRBJ2-7 and V is TRBV5-5; D remains unclear. CDR1 is SGHKS, CDR2 YYEKEE, per germline (reference sequence). V gave up 0 bases and J gave up 5 bases, with 6 bases separating them. The CDR3 has 12 amino acids. For the CDR3, the DNA is TGTGCCAGCAGCTTGGCCGTCCACGAGCAGTACTTC. Protein sequence: CASSLAVHEQYF.

This clonotype came up a few times. With a much larger clone just one base away, this may be a read error. The V call is TRBV20-1, the J call TRBJ2-7; D unresolved. This CDR3 comprises 12 residues. CDR1 and CDR2 from the germline V gene are DFQATT and SNEGSKA (reference sequence). CDR3 sequence: CSPRPNSYERYF. CDR3 DNA: TGCAGTCCCCGGCCGAACTCCTACGAGCGGTACTTC.

Of note for this clonotype: Given a much more abundant clone one base away, this may be a read error. The V gene is TRBV29-1, the J gene TRBJ1-2; D may be TRBD1 (5 bases). This CDR3 comprises 13 residues. Germline CDR1 and CDR2: SQVTM and ANQGSEA. In DNA form, the CDR3 reads TGCGGCGCCGCGACGGGGGTTAACTATGGCTACACCTTC. Translated, it gives CGAATGVNYGYTF.